This T cell receptor (beta chain) is from a study of shared clonotypes between healthy human individuals. Study in general: Per donor, three plates held CD4 naive cells, three held CD4 memory, two held CD8 naive and one held CD8 memory.

Measured with immunoSEQ multiplex PCR; TCRdb has only the in-frame clones, and not every one. The table lists about 1 million clones, roughly 80% of them singletons. Study-wide results and limits: Read depth was anticipated to influence clonotype sharing among donors.

Notes on this clone: Its antigen is as yet unknown.

Each donor was a Caucasian adult residing in Nashville, Tennessee. Splitting of CD4+ cells produced CD45RA+ naive and CD45RA-negative memory subsets. The receptor was isolated from a young man in good health. Sequencing was performed on memory CD4+ T cells sorted from blood. Subset reported: CD45RA-negative fraction.

The CDR3 bases are TGTGCCAGCAGTGATTTAGGGCCTGGGGCCAACGTCCTGACTTTC. Translation: CASSDLGPGANVLTF. The V and J genes are TRBV6-1 and TRBJ2-6; D is undetermined. Trimming removed 3 bases from V and 2 bases from J, with 8 bases in between. CDR1 and CDR2 (germline): MNHNS, SASEGT. This CDR3 has 15 residues.